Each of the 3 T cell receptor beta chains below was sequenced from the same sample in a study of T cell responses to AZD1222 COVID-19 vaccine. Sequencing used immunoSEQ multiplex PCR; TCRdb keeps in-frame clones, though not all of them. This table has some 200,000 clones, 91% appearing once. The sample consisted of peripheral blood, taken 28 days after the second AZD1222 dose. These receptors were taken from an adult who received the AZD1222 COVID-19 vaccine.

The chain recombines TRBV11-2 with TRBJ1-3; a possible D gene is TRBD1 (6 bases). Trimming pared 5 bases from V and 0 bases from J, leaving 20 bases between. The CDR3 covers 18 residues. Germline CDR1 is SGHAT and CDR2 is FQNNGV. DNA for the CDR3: TGTGCCAGCAGCCGGGGCGTGGACAGCCTACCCTCTGGAAACACCATATATTTT. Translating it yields CASSRGVDSLPSGNTIYF.

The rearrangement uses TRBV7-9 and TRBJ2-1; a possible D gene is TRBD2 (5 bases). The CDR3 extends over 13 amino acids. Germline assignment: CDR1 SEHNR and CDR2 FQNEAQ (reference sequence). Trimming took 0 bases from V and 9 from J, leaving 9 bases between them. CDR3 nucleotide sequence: TGTGCCAGCAGCTTAGCGAGGGTCTTTGAGCAGTTCTTC. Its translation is CASSLARVFEQFF.

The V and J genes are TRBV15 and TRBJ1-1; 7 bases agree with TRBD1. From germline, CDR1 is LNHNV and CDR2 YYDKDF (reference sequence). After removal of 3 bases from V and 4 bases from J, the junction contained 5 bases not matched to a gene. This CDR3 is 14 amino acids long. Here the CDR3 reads CATSRISGGTEAFF. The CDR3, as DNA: TGTGCCACCAGCAGGATTTCAGGGGGCACTGAAGCTTTCTTT.